The 22 T cell receptor beta chains presented below share a single source sample, sequenced in a study of identical twins. Via MiXCR, TCRdb re-called the 5' RACE reads, giving one row per CDR3 protein. The sample lists about 690,000 distinct CDR3 sequences, around 5.7% seen once, with around 2% in the top ten. Material: naive T cells sorted from blood. The receptors derive from a man between 18 and 35 years old in good health.

Ten or more counts support this clonotype. This rearrangement joins TRBV20-1 to TRBJ2-1; 8 bases fit TRBD2. Germline CDR1 is DFQATT and CDR2 is SNEGSKA (reference sequence). V gave up 6 bases and J gave up 7 bases; unmatched junction bases: 8. The CDR3 contains 13 residues. The chain's CDR3 is CSARGGVRNEQFF. CDR3 DNA: TGCAGTGCCCGGGGGGGGGTCCGGAATGAGCAGTTCTTC.

The CDR3 coding sequence is TGCAGTGGCGGAGCACTAGCGGGTCCGAATGAGCAGTTCTTC. It yields the protein CSGGALAGPNEQFF. The chain has TRBV20-1 and TRBJ2-1; TRBD2 matches 9 bases. CDR1 is DFQATT, CDR2 SNEGSKA, per germline (reference sequence). V lost 7 bases to trimming and J lost 7 bases; unmatched junction nucleotides: 11. There are 14 residues in the CDR3.

This clonotype was seen a handful of times. The rearrangement joins TRBV27 to TRBJ2-3; 14 nucleotides match TRBD2. CDR1 is MNHEY, CDR2 SMNVEV, per germline (reference sequence). V lost 7 bases to trimming and J lost 2 bases; unmatched junction nucleotides: 14. The CDR3 has 19 amino acids. Here the CDR3 DNA reads TGTGCCAGCATTCCTCCGGGACTAGCGGGAGTGAACCACACAGATACGCAGTATTTT. It translates to CASIPPGLAGVNHTDTQYF.

The table lists this clonotype with a few counts. The chain recombines TRBV4-3 with TRBJ2-5; perhaps TRBD2 as D (5 bases). Germline CDR1 reads LGHNA; CDR2 reads YSLEER. Trimming shortened V by 0 bases and J by 4 bases, and 12 bases separated the two germline ends. This CDR3 is 15 amino acids long. CDR3 bases: TGCGCCAGCAGCCAAGATTTCCTAGCCGCAGAGACCCAGTACTTC. Protein: CASSQDFLAAETQYF.

There are a few counts of this clonotype. The CDR3 sequence: CASSDRARSTGELFF. CDR3 coding DNA: TGTGCCAGCAGTGACAGGGCCCGGAGCACCGGGGAGCTGTTTTTT. The chain combines TRBV12-3 or TRBV12-4 with TRBJ2-2; 7 nucleotides align to TRBD1. With V trimmed by 5 bases and J by 4 bases, 7 bases remained unmatched. This CDR3 contains 15 residues.

The sample holds many counts of this clonotype. This chain links TRBV4-3 with TRBJ1-5; D gene uncertain. The CDR3 contains 13 residues. With 5 bases removed from V and 4 bases from J, the gap between germline ends came to 9 bases. The V gene's germline CDR1 is LGHNA and CDR2 YSLEER. This CDR3 is CASSAGPNQPQHF. In DNA form, the CDR3 reads TGCGCCAGCAGCGCGGGCCCGAATCAGCCCCAGCATTTT.

This clonotype was seen more than once but under ten times. The chain is built from TRBV14 and TRBJ1-4; D remains unclear. The CDR3 sequence is 14 residues long. The germline V and J ends were trimmed by 3 bases and 8 bases, with 13 bases remaining between them. CDR1 is SGHDN, CDR2 FVKESK, per germline. The CDR3 region is CASSQGGASEKLFF. CDR3 in DNA: TGTGCCAGCAGCCAGGGAGGAGCATCCGAAAAACTGTTTTTT.

This clonotype was seen just once. Germline is not matched at one junction end, which may reflect a read error. The chain has TRBV5-5 and TRBJ2-7; D tentatively fits TRBD1 or TRBD2 (5 bases each). Looked up from germline, CDR1 is SGHKS and CDR2 is YYEKEE (reference sequence). This CDR3 region has 17 residues. CDR3 region: CASSLGVTGRISFEQYF. The CDR3 nucleotides read TGTGCCAGCAGCTTGGGAGTCACGGGACGGATCTCCTTCGAGCAGTACTTC.

This clonotype was seen repeatedly, ten times or more. The V and J genes are TRBV29-1 and TRBJ2-7; 7 positions match TRBD2. After removal of 5 bases from V and 3 bases from J, the junction contained 4 bases not matched to a gene. The germline V gene has CDR1 SQVTM and CDR2 ANQGSEA. The length of the CDR3 is 12 residues. The CDR3 reads CSVRGGVYEQYF. As DNA, the CDR3 is TGCAGCGTTCGTGGGGGGGTCTACGAGCAGTACTTC.

The rearrangement uses TRBV18 and TRBJ2-5; the D call may be TRBD1 or TRBD2 (6 bases each). V was cut by 2 bases and J by 5 bases, with 15 bases left in between. This CDR3 comprises 15 residues. The germline V gene has CDR1 KGHSH and CDR2 LQKENI. The CDR3 DNA follows: TGTGCCAGCTCACCATCCGGGGGCGTTCGGGAGACCCAGTACTTC. This translates into CASSPSGGVRETQYF.

V and J are TRBV15 and TRBJ2-5; 7 positions agree with TRBD1. Losses at the gene ends were 4 bases for V and 5 bases for J; bases not matched to a gene: 7. This CDR3 is 14 amino acids long. Germline lookup yields CDR1 LNHNV and CDR2 YYDKDF (reference sequence). In DNA, the CDR3 is TGTGCCACCAGCACCCGACAGGGTCAGGAGACCCAGTACTTC. Translated, it gives CATSTRQGQETQYF.

The sample holds many counts of this clonotype. The chain joins TRBV12-3 or TRBV12-4 to TRBJ2-1; the match to TRBD2 covers 12 bases. The CDR3 length is 17 residues. V lost 5 bases and J lost 7; bases outside the gene matches: 12. DNA of the CDR3: TGTGCCAGCAGTCCGATGATCCCGGGACTAGCGGGTAATGAGCAGTTCTTC. This sequence encodes CASSPMIPGLAGNEQFF.

This clonotype was recorded many times. V and J are TRBV20-1 and TRBJ2-7; D is perhaps TRBD1 or TRBD2 (5 bases each). Germline CDR1 and CDR2: DFQATT and SNEGSKA (reference sequence). V dropped 3 bases and J dropped 5 bases, with 14 bases sitting between them. CDR3 length: 13 amino acids. As DNA, the CDR3 is TGCAGTGCTAGGGGGCCGAGGGGAGACGAGCAGTACTTC. Its protein product is CSARGPRGDEQYF.

This clonotype was counted ten times or more. The chain uses TRBV12-3 or TRBV12-4 and TRBJ2-7, with 7 bases aligning to TRBD1. Trimming removed 3 bases from V and 2 bases from J; junction bases left unmatched: 10. The CDR3 is 16 amino acids. CDR3 amino acids: CASSLIYETGTYEQYF. CDR3 bases: TGTGCCAGCAGTTTGATTTACGAGACAGGGACCTACGAGCAGTACTTC.

This chain joins TRBV7-8 and TRBJ2-7; a weak D match, TRBD1 (6 bases). Germline CDR1 and CDR2: SGHVS and FQNEAQ. The CDR3 runs 16 residues. V lost 0 bases, J lost 0 bases, and 12 bases lay in between. CDR3 nucleotide sequence: TGTGCCAGCAGCTTAGCGGCTCAGGGGAGCTCCTACGAGCAGTACTTC. Protein: CASSLAAQGSSYEQYF. Using reference TRBV7-8 and TRBJ2-7 for the parts outside the CDR3, the full variable domain is GAGVSQSPRYKVAKRGQDVALRCDPISGHVSLFWYQQALGQGPEFLTYFQNEAQLDKSGLPSDRFFAERPEGSVSTLKIQRTQQEDSAVYLCASSLAAQGSSYEQYFGPGTRLTVT.

The V and J genes are TRBV29-1 and TRBJ2-5, with 9 bases matching TRBD2. The CDR3 covers 14 residues. V was pared by 6 bases and J by 0 bases, with 5 bases of the junction left unmatched. Germline lookup yields CDR1 SQVTM and CDR2 ANQGSEA. CDR3 DNA sequence: TGCAGCGTGGAGCGGGGGGCCTACCAAGAGACCCAGTACTTC. Its protein product is CSVERGAYQETQYF.

As to this clonotype: Lacking the conserved final phenylalanine or tryptophan, this CDR3 likely reflects a read error. It is unclear where the CDR3 begins or ends on the DNA, so no DNA is shown, and the CDR3 is as TCRdb lists it. V gene TRBV11-2 combines with J gene TRBJ1-3; TRBD1 is taken as the D call from the table, unchecked against the DNA. The length of the CDR3 is 13 amino acids, counting both ends. Looked up from germline, CDR1 is SGHAT and CDR2 is FQNNGV. CDR3 loop: CASSLAGQSQVYY.

This clonotype was seen at least ten times. The chain recombines TRBV21-1 with TRBJ2-7; the table calls TRBD1, which could not be checked here. TRBV21-1 is tagged as a pseudogene. This CDR3 spans 13 amino acids. The CDR3 protein is CASIERGTGRPHF. In nucleotides, the CDR3 is TGTGCCAGCATTGAAAGGGGGACAGGCAGGCCCCATTTC.

The table lists this clonotype with many counts. The V call is TRBV20-1, the J call TRBJ2-2, with D uncertain. The germline V gene encodes CDR1 DFQATT and CDR2 SNEGSKA (reference sequence). The CDR3 runs to 14 residues. Trimming removed 3 bases from V and 1 base from J, with 9 bases in between. DNA of the CDR3: TGCAGTGCTAGTGGTCTTGAGAACACCGGGGAGCTGTTTTTT. It encodes CSASGLENTGELFF.

The sample holds many counts of this clonotype. The CDR3, as DNA: TGTGCCAGCAGCGTAGTGGCGGCAGAGGGCACTGAAGCTTTCTTT. Its translation: CASSVVAAEGTEAFF. The chain links TRBV9 to TRBJ1-1; unclear D gene. The CDR3 has 15 residues. V lost 0 bases, J lost 4 bases, and 13 bases lay in between. Germline-derived CDR1 and CDR2 are SGDLS and YYNGEE.

This rearrangement joins TRBV5-1 to TRBJ2-1; 13 bases match TRBD2. The V gene end was trimmed by 8 bases and the J gene end by 6 bases; junction bases not matched to a gene: 5. Germline V gives CDR1 SGHRS, CDR2 YFSETQ. CDR3 length: 14 residues. The CDR3: CARPGLAGFNEQFF. The CDR3 DNA sequence: TGCGCCAGGCCGGGACTAGCGGGATTCAATGAGCAGTTCTTC. Combining the CDR3 with reference TRBV5-1 and TRBJ2-1 gives the whole variable domain KAGVTQTPRYLIKTRGQQVTLSCSPISGHRSVSWYQQTPGQGLQFLFEYFSETQRNKGNFPGRFSGRQFSNSRSEMNVSTLELGDSALYLCARPGLAGFNEQFFGPGTRLTVL.

In its sample, this clonotype was seen a few times. The chain recombines TRBV18 with TRBJ2-3; D might be TRBD1 (6 bases). The CDR3 contains 13 residues. CDR1 KGHSH and CDR2 LQKENI come from the germline V gene. The V gene lost 2 bases and the J gene lost 9 bases, with 12 bases spanning the gap. The CDR3 DNA follows: TGTGCCAGCTCACCAGGGGGCAGACCCACGCAGTATTTT. This sequence encodes CASSPGGRPTQYF.